Listed below are T cell receptor beta chains from one sample, sequenced in a study of blood T cell repertoires in COVID-19. Assay used: immunoSEQ multiplex PCR; TCRdb lists only in-frame clones, some missing. The table has some 250,000 clones, 65% to 85% seen once. Sequencing input: peripheral blood. All receptors derive from a man aged 45-65 years with active or convalescent COVID-19. CDR3s include the opening cysteine and the closing phenylalanine or tryptophan. D genes are given only for firm matches. The size of a clone is reported for some rows only, either as once, few or many, or as a class for expanded clones.

>TRBV12-3/TRBV12-4|TRBD1|-|TRBJ2-7
CASSYRGYEQYF
TGTGCCAGCAGCTACAGGGGTTACGAGCAGTACTTC
>TRBV2|-|-|TRBJ2-5
CASSEAAGIETQYF
TGTGCCAGCAGTGAAGCCGCAGGTATAGAGACCCAGTACTTC
>TRBV12-3/TRBV12-4|TRBD1|-|TRBJ1-1
CATRTGGFTEAFF
TGTGCCACCCGGACAGGGGGCTTCACTGAAGCTTTCTTT
>TRBV2|TRBD2|-|TRBJ2-7
CASSRGASGGGEQYF
TGTGCCAGCAGCCGAGGTGCTAGCGGGGGGGGCGAGCAGTACTTC
>TRBV6-5|TRBD1|-|TRBJ2-7
CASIEDRGTYEQYF
TGTGCCAGCATCGAGGACAGGGGAACCTACGAGCAGTACTTC
>TRBV20-1|-|-|TRBJ2-5
CSATLETQYF
TGCAGTGCTACTTTAGAGACCCAGTACTTC
>TRBV6-2/TRBV6-3|TRBD2|-|TRBJ2-1
CASSYPPGLAGGPNNEQFF
TGTGCCAGCAGTTACCCCCCTGGACTAGCGGGGGGGCCCAACAATGAGCAGTTCTTC
>TRBV30|-|-|TRBJ2-7
CAWSRQPLYEQYF
TGTGCCTGGAGTAGACAGCCCCTATACGAGCAGTACTTC
>TRBV7-2|-|many|TRBJ1-6
CASSLYDNSPLHF
TGTGCCAGCAGCTTATATGATAATTCACCCCTCCACTTT
>TRBV2|TRBD2|-|TRBJ2-1
CASSGGLAGGGNEQFF
TGTGCCAGCAGTGGTGGACTAGCGGGGGGAGGGAATGAGCAGTTCTTC
>TRBV9|-|-|TRBJ1-5
CASSVDHNQPQHF
TGTGCCAGCAGCGTAGATCACAATCAGCCCCAGCATTTT
>TRBV5-8|TRBD2|-|TRBJ2-7
CASSPGTSGPSYEQYF
TGTGCCAGCAGCCCCGGGACTAGCGGGCCTTCCTACGAGCAGTACTTC
>TRBV7-8|-|-|TRBJ1-4
CASSLDTQGGEKLFF
TGTGCCAGCAGTTTAGACACACAGGGTGGGGAAAAACTGTTTTTT
>TRBV19|-|-|TRBJ1-6
CASSVNRDRNSPLHF
TGTGCCAGTAGCGTCAACAGGGACCGTAATTCACCCCTCCACTTT
>TRBV27|-|few|TRBJ1-2
CASSSAGVDYGYTF
TGTGCCAGCTCATCCGCAGGGGTTGACTATGGCTACACCTTC
>TRBV14|-|few|TRBJ1-1
CASSQVLGGTEAFF
TGTGCCAGCAGCCAAGTCCTAGGGGGCACTGAAGCTTTCTTT